This T cell receptor (beta chain) was identified in a study of shared clonotypes between healthy human individuals. The genomic DNA of each subset was split evenly across several immunoSEQ plates. The data were produced by immunoSEQ multiplex PCR, yet TCRdb's version contains in-frame clones alone and is incomplete. The data contain about 2.4 million clones, 93% of them singletons. A word on this clone: Its target is unknown.

Study-level results: Researchers sampled only blood; tissue repertoires likely differ. Memory subsets generally showed lower estimated richness than naive subsets. Non-shared clonotypes were found to have lower generation probabilities than the clonotypes that were shared by all four of the sorted-subset donors.

Germline CDR1 is ENHRY and CDR2 is SYGVKD. V trimming: 4 bases; J trimming: 5 bases; junction bases outside the gene matches: 6. The CDR3 has 15 amino acids. The clonotype comes from a man between 18 and 35 years old in good health. Some clones in this sample may be carry-over from other donors' samples. The V call is TRBV10-3, the J call TRBJ2-3; 10 bases match TRBD2. The sequencing sample was made of naive CD4+ T cells from PBMCs. The subset: CD45RA+ positively selected. The DNA for the CDR3 is TGTGCCATCAGTGGGACCCTAGCGGGAGAAGATACGCAGTATTTT. It translates to CAISGTLAGEDTQYF.